Listed below are T cell receptor beta chains from one sample, sequenced in a study of OX40 agonist ivuxolimab in advanced cancers. Clones were sequenced by immunoSEQ multiplex PCR, and TCRdb holds only the in-frame ones, with some missing. The sample carries tens of thousands of clones, roughly 85% recorded once. Sequenced here: CD4+ or CD8+ T cells sorted from blood, sampled in a trial of the OX40 agonist ivuxolimab. The receptors come from an adult with an advanced solid tumor such as melanoma, head and neck, liver or kidney cancer. CDR3s include the opening cysteine and the closing phenylalanine or tryptophan. The D gene is left open where the match is weak. Clone sizes are given selectively: once, few, many, or a class where the clone is expanded.

CDR3	DNA	J	size	D	V
CASSSGQRSSGNTIYF	TGTGCCAGCAGTTCGGGACAGAGAAGCTCTGGAAACACCATATATTTT	TRBJ1-3	.	TRBD1	TRBV6-6
CASSYSGTDPYEQYF	TGTGCCAGCAGTTACAGTGGGACAGACCCCTACGAGCAGTACTTC	TRBJ2-7	once	TRBD1	TRBV6-5
CASTRGLEQYF	TGTGCCAGCACAAGGGGGCTGGAGCAGTACTTC	TRBJ2-7	.	TRBD1	TRBV6-5
CASSPNGGSSYEQYF	TGTGCCAGCAGTCCCAACGGGGGAAGCTCCTACGAGCAGTACTTC	TRBJ2-7	.	.	TRBV6-5
CASSHSGGGETQYF	TGTGCCAGCAGCCATAGCGGGGGGGGTGAGACCCAGTACTTC	TRBJ2-5	.	TRBD2	TRBV7-7
CASSQPGQGNHEQYF	TGTGCCAGCAGCCAGCCGGGACAGGGAAACCACGAGCAGTACTTC	TRBJ2-7	.	TRBD1	TRBV4-2
CASSRGQGSYNEQFF	TGTGCCAGCAGCCGGGGGCAGGGGTCCTACAATGAGCAGTTCTTC	TRBJ2-1	.	.	TRBV7-7
CASSPGPYEQYF	TGTGCCAGCAGCCCTGGCCCCTACGAGCAGTACTTC	TRBJ2-7	.	.	TRBV7-2
CASSLAGTGGSEQYF	TGTGCCAGCAGCTTAGCCGGGACTGGGGGGTCGGAGCAGTACTTC	TRBJ2-7	.	.	TRBV7-8
CASSPTSGPFLHEQFF	TGTGCCAGCAGTCCAACTAGCGGGCCTTTTCTCCATGAGCAGTTCTTC	TRBJ2-1	.	TRBD2	TRBV28
CASSLQTSTRETQYF	TGCGCCAGCAGCTTGCAGACATCAACGAGGGAGACCCAGTACTTC	TRBJ2-5	.	.	TRBV5-1
CASSPVNSGNTIYF	TGTGCCAGCTCACCAGTTAACTCTGGAAACACCATATATTTT	TRBJ1-3	.	.	TRBV18
CASSVVYQPQHF	TGTGCCAGCAGTGTAGTATATCAGCCCCAGCATTTT	TRBJ1-5	.	.	TRBV28
CASSLDVGTGNEAFF	TGTGCCAGCAGCCTTGATGTCGGGACAGGGAACGAAGCTTTCTTT	TRBJ1-1	few	TRBD1	TRBV4-2
CASSASTSADTQYF	TGCGCCAGCAGCGCCTCCACTAGCGCAGATACGCAGTATTTT	TRBJ2-3	.	TRBD2	TRBV5-1
CASTPESQVYLYGYTF	TGTGCCAGCACCCCCGAAAGCCAAGTATACTTATATGGCTACACCTTC	TRBJ1-2	.	.	TRBV21-1
CASSPDPTRGNTIYF	TGTGCCAGCAGCCCGGACCCGACCCGAGGAAACACCATATATTTT	TRBJ1-3	.	.	TRBV4-2
CASSPLGVGRNYGYTF	TGTGCCAGCAGCCCGCTAGGGGTCGGCCGTAACTATGGCTACACCTTC	TRBJ1-2	.	.	TRBV14
CASSGYRGQAEAFF	TGTGCCAGCAGTGGATACAGGGGGCAGGCTGAAGCTTTCTTT	TRBJ1-1	.	TRBD1	TRBV6-1
CATSRGRGRNTGELFF	TGTGCCACCTCCAGAGGCAGGGGGCGTAACACCGGGGAGCTGTTTTTT	TRBJ2-2	.	TRBD1	TRBV15
CASSIGQGGSEAFF	TGTGCCAGCAGCATTGGACAGGGAGGGTCTGAAGCTTTCTTT	TRBJ1-1	.	TRBD1	TRBV7-9
CASGLGPVKNQPQHF	TGTGCTAGTGGTTTGGGACCAGTAAAAAATCAGCCCCAGCATTTT	TRBJ1-5	.	.	TRBV12-5
CASSNEVSIGAFF	TGTGCCAGCAGTAACGAAGTAAGCATTGGAGCTTTCTTT	TRBJ1-1	.	.	TRBV2
CASSRTLRGGYTF	TGTGCCAGCAGTAGGACACTTCGGGGAGGCTACACCTTC	TRBJ1-2	.	.	TRBV2
CASSYSLGGNEQYF	TGTGCCAGCAGTTACTCTTTGGGGGGAAACGAGCAGTACTTC	TRBJ2-7	.	.	TRBV6-6
CASSPLEGKGLTRAYEQYF	TGTGCCAGCTCACCACTTGAGGGGAAGGGGTTGACGAGAGCCTACGAGCAGTACTTC	TRBJ2-7	.	.	TRBV18
CASSLRGVEETQYF	TGTGCCAGCAGCTTACGGGGGGTAGAAGAGACCCAGTACTTC	TRBJ2-5	.	TRBD2	TRBV11-2
CASSFSKHSYNSPLHF	TGTGCCAGCAGTTTCTCAAAACACTCCTATAATTCACCCCTCCACTTT	TRBJ1-6	.	.	TRBV28
CASSLSRNLEQYF	TGTGCCAGCAGCTTATCCCGGAACCTCGAGCAGTACTTC	TRBJ2-7	.	.	TRBV7-9
CASSQDPLAGDKETQYF	TGTGCCAGCAGCCAAGACCCACTAGCGGGGGACAAAGAGACCCAGTACTTC	TRBJ2-5	.	TRBD2	TRBV4-2
CAWSVPWAGSGTLQETQYF	TGTGCCTGGAGTGTACCCTGGGCGGGGTCCGGGACGTTACAAGAGACCCAGTACTTC	TRBJ2-5	once	.	TRBV30
CASSSQTGTGGREPQHF	TGTGCCAGTAGTTCCCAAACCGGGACAGGGGGCCGGGAGCCCCAGCATTTT	TRBJ1-5	.	TRBD1	TRBV19
CASSFGSAYHYGYTF	TGTGCCAGCAGTTTTGGGTCGGCCTACCACTATGGCTACACCTTC	TRBJ1-2	.	.	TRBV27
CASSLGQGRTPLHF	TGCGCCAGCAGCTTAGGACAGGGCAGGACACCCCTCCACTTT	TRBJ1-6	once	TRBD1	TRBV5-1
CASSSQSNTGELFF	TGTGCCAGCAGTTCACAATCGAACACCGGGGAGCTGTTTTTT	TRBJ2-2	.	.	TRBV27
CASKSQGSSNQPQHF	TGTGCCAGCAAGTCACAGGGTTCTAGCAATCAGCCCCAGCATTTT	TRBJ1-5	.	.	TRBV6-5
CARRPIGYEQYF	TGTGCCAGAAGACCGATTGGGTACGAGCAGTACTTC	TRBJ2-7	.	.	TRBV5-3
CASSPSGGGPFGYNEQFF	TGTGCCAGCAGCCCCTCCGGGGGCGGGCCCTTCGGGTACAATGAGCAGTTCTTC	TRBJ2-1	.	.	TRBV14
CASSLVGPTYEQYF	TGTGCCAGCAGCTTAGTGGGACCGACCTACGAGCAGTACTTC	TRBJ2-7	.	.	TRBV11-2
CASSTGRSYEQYF	TGTGCCAGCAGTACGGGACGGAGCTACGAGCAGTACTTC	TRBJ2-7	once	.	TRBV6-6
CASLLGGGRNTEAFF	TGTGCCAGCCTCCTCGGCGGAGGGAGGAACACTGAAGCTTTCTTT	TRBJ1-1	.	.	TRBV2
CASSPEREKQYF	TGTGCCAGCTCACCAGAGCGGGAGAAGCAGTACTTC	TRBJ2-7	few	TRBD2	TRBV18
CASNGLGEETQYF	TGTGCCAGCAACGGACTTGGGGAGGAGACCCAGTACTTC	TRBJ2-5	.	.	TRBV7-9
CASSLRKPGLAGLRYPYF	TGTGCCAGCAGCCTCAGAAAGCCGGGACTAGCGGGCCTAAGATATCCGTACTTC	TRBJ2-7	once	TRBD2	TRBV13
CASSYNRASNEKLFF	TGTGCCAGCAGTTACAACAGGGCGTCTAATGAAAAACTGTTTTTT	TRBJ1-4	.	.	TRBV6-5
CASSLPTLSNQPQHF	TGTGCCAGCAGTCTACCTACCCTTAGCAATCAGCCCCAGCATTTT	TRBJ1-5	.	.	TRBV28
CATRPERGATYGYTF	TGTGCCACCAGACCGGAAAGGGGGGCGACCTATGGCTACACCTTC	TRBJ1-2	.	.	TRBV15
CASRGTTDTQYF	TGTGCCTCCCGAGGTACCACAGATACGCAGTATTTT	TRBJ2-3	.	.	TRBV30
CASWTVNSNQPQHF	TGTGCCAGCTGGACAGTCAATAGCAATCAGCCCCAGCATTTT	TRBJ1-5	.	.	TRBV28
CASSPWERITEQFF	TGTGCCAGCAGCCCTTGGGAAAGAATTACTGAGCAGTTCTTC	TRBJ2-1	.	.	TRBV7-2
CASSGEQGYSYGYTF	TGTGCCAGCAGCGGGGAACAGGGGTATAGCTATGGCTACACCTTC	TRBJ1-2	.	TRBD1	TRBV5-8
CASSIWDSGANVLTF	TGTGCTAGTAGTATCTGGGACTCTGGGGCCAACGTCCTGACTTTC	TRBJ2-6	.	.	TRBV19
CAISDAEYSGANVLTF	TGTGCCATCAGTGACGCAGAATACTCTGGGGCCAACGTCCTGACTTTC	TRBJ2-6	once	.	TRBV6-1
CASSPGQVYIQYF	TGTGCCAGCAGCCCTGGACAGGTCTACATTCAGTACTTC	TRBJ2-4	once	TRBD1	TRBV11-1
CASREGTAKNIQYF	TGTGCCAGCAGAGAGGGGACAGCCAAAAACATTCAGTACTTC	TRBJ2-4	once	.	TRBV6-5
CATSREEKLFF	TGTGCCACCAGCCGCGAGGAAAAACTGTTTTTT	TRBJ1-4	.	.	TRBV10-3
CASSVESGGYNEQFF	TGTGCCAGCAGCGTAGAAAGCGGGGGCTACAATGAGCAGTTCTTC	TRBJ2-1	.	TRBD2	TRBV9